This T cell receptor beta chain is from a study of memory CD4+ T cells and cytomegalovirus serostatus. Study processing details: Out-of-frame sequences were removed, leaving a few million distinct TCRbeta sequences. Assay: immunoSEQ multiplex PCR; the TCRdb copy retains only in-frame clones and omits some. The D gene and trimming were derived from the DNA, and the V and J assignments and clone size from that table. Among 45,000 to 65,000 clones listed, about 80% were seen once. With regard to this clone: The antigen is unknown.

Notes on the study in general: About 40% of the roughly 160 known CMV-associated TCRbeta sequences appeared in CD4+ memory.

In germline, CDR1 is MNHNS, CDR2 SASEGT. V gave up 10 bases and J gave up 1 base, with 14 bases separating them. The CDR3 spans 14 residues. The sort gate was single viable CD3+CD4+CD8-CD45RO+ cells for memory CD4+ T cells. J is TRBJ2-4 and V is TRBV6-1; tentatively, D is TRBD2 (6 bases). The clonotype comes from an adult in good health and CMV-seropositive. The sequencing input was memory CD4+ T cells from blood. The DNA of the CDR3 is TGTGCCATCAGCCCGGAGGGTGCCAAAAACATTCAGTACTTC. It codes for CAISPEGAKNIQYF.